This note documents a single TCR beta chain sequence. The data were obtained in a study of T cell changes during pregnancy in multiple sclerosis. Trimming cost V 4 bases and J 5 bases, with 18 bases left between them. The CDR3 contains 16 residues. Germline assignment: CDR1 MNHEY and CDR2 SMNVEV (reference sequence). Repertoires were generated with immunoSEQ multiplex PCR, while TCRdb's copy carries only in-frame clones and drops some. Among 90,000 or so clones listed, about 94% were seen once. The sequence was obtained from a female donor in good health, enrolled as a control in a pregnancy study. The chain is built from TRBV27 and TRBJ2-1; the D gene is possibly TRBD2 (6 bases). The sequences come from peripheral blood, collected after pregnancy. The CDR3 sequence: CASSYLTRGGDNEQFF. The CDR3 nucleotides are TGTGCCAGCAGTTATCTAACCCGCGGAGGGGACAATGAGCAGTTCTTC.